The 28 T cell receptor beta chains reported below all come from one sample, sequenced in a study of circulating and synovial CD4+ cells in juvenile arthritis. The data were produced by immunoSEQ multiplex PCR, yet TCRdb's version contains in-frame clones alone and is incomplete. The sample consists of some 35,000 clones, about 95% of them appearing once. The sequenced sample consisted of CD4+ T cells from blood. Source of these receptors: a human donor with juvenile idiopathic arthritis.

The genes are TRBV28 and TRBJ1-2; 9 bases are a match to TRBD1. The CDR3 is 14 amino acids. In germline, CDR1 is MDHEN, CDR2 SYDVKM. Trimming took 8 bases from V and 7 from J; bases not matched to a gene: 11. The CDR3 DNA reads as TGTGCCAGCTCTAGGGGGGACAGGGTTTTTGGCTACACCTTC. It translates to CASSRGDRVFGYTF.

J is TRBJ1-1 and V is TRBV30; D gene unclear. From germline, CDR1 is GTSNPN and CDR2 SVGIG (reference sequence). Trimming stripped 6 bases from V and 1 base from J, with 12 bases between. This CDR3 is built from 13 residues. This CDR3 reads CACPARPNTEAFF. CDR3 nucleotide sequence: TGTGCCTGCCCGGCGAGGCCGAACACTGAAGCTTTCTTT.

This chain uses TRBV5-1 with TRBJ2-7; D is unresolved. The CDR3 spans 14 residues. CDR1 and CDR2 from the germline V gene are SGHRS and YFSETQ. V dropped 3 bases and J dropped 2 bases, with 12 bases sitting between them. The CDR3 spells CASSSSGVTYEQYF. The CDR3 coding sequence is TGCGCCAGCAGCTCGTCTGGAGTAACCTACGAGCAGTACTTC.

This chain uses TRBV2 with TRBJ2-3; 7 nucleotides agree with TRBD2. J lost 2 bases, V lost 7 bases, and 6 bases had no gene match. From germline, CDR1 is SNHLY and CDR2 FYNNEI. This CDR3 has 14 amino acids. In DNA form, the CDR3 reads TGTGCCAGCATTAGGCTAGCGGACACAGATACGCAGTATTTT. The encoded protein is CASIRLADTDTQYF.

The chain uses TRBV9 and TRBJ2-2; 8 bases line up with TRBD1. V lost 4 bases and J lost 3; bases outside the gene matches: 8. Germline CDR1 reads SGDLS; CDR2 reads YYNGEE. The length of the CDR3 is 16 residues. Written as DNA, the CDR3 is TGTGCCAGCAGCCCCCCGGGACAGGCGGACACCGGGGAGCTGTTTTTT. Its protein is CASSPPGQADTGELFF.

The gene calls are TRBV28 and TRBJ2-1, with D perhaps TRBD2 (6 bases). The CDR3 extends over 12 amino acids. Germline V gene data show CDR1 as MDHEN and CDR2 as SYDVKM. Trimming left V 7 bases short and J 10 bases short, with 14 bases between. This CDR3 is CASTAGGREQFF. As DNA, the CDR3 is TGTGCCAGCACCGCCGGGGGTAGGGAGCAGTTCTTC.

The V gene is TRBV30, the J gene TRBJ2-3; D uncertain. The V end lost 5 bases, the J end lost 0 bases, and 12 bases lay between the germline ends. CDR1 is GTSNPN and CDR2 is SVGIG in the germline V gene (reference sequence). This CDR3 contains 14 residues. The CDR3 reads CAWETGGSTDTQYF. In nucleotides, the CDR3 is TGTGCCTGGGAAACCGGCGGCAGCACAGATACGCAGTATTTT.

V and J are TRBV19 and TRBJ2-4; TRBD2 aligns across 14 bases. J was trimmed by 11 bases and V by 7 bases; bases with no gene match: 10. CDR3 length equals 15 residues. Germline loops: CDR1 LNHDA, CDR2 SQIVND (reference sequence). Here the CDR3 DNA reads TGTGCCAGTACCCCTAGGGGGACTAGCGGGAGCGTTCAGTACTTC. It encodes CASTPRGTSGSVQYF.

The genes are TRBV5-4 and TRBJ1-4; TRBD1 agrees at 8 bases. Germline V gives CDR1 SGHNT, CDR2 YYREEE (reference sequence). The CDR3 loop spans 16 amino acids. J lost 5 bases, V lost 4 bases, and 10 bases had no gene match. CDR3 residues: CASSQTPGQANEKLFF. In DNA, the CDR3 is TGTGCCAGCAGCCAAACTCCGGGACAGGCAAATGAAAAACTGTTTTTT. The whole variable domain, filled in from reference TRBV5-4 and TRBJ1-4, reads ETGVTQSPTHLIKTRGQQVTLRCSSQSGHNTVSWYQQALGQGPQFIFQYYREEENGRGNFPPRFSGLQFPNYSSELNVNALELDDSALYLCASSQTPGQANEKLFFGSGTQLSVL.

The V gene is TRBV19, the J gene TRBJ2-5, with D maybe TRBD1 (6 bases). The J call may be in error: the DNA end matches TRBJ2-7 better. CDR1 LNHDA and CDR2 SQIVND come from the germline V gene (reference sequence). This CDR3 is built from 12 residues. CDR3 sequence: CASSPQGYEQYF. The CDR3 DNA reads as TGTGCCAGTAGTCCACAGGGCTACGAGCAGTACTTC.

This sequence joins TRBV27 and TRBJ2-7; the match to TRBD1 covers 8 bases. Losses at the gene ends were 5 bases for V and 0 bases for J; bases not matched to a gene: 9. CDR3 length: 16 amino acids. Germline V lookup: CDR1 MNHEY, CDR2 SMNVEV (reference sequence). CDR3 in DNA: TGTGCCAGCAGTGGGGGCTCGGGACAGGCCTCCTACGAGCAGTACTTC. As protein: CASSGGSGQASYEQYF.

The chain uses TRBV30 and TRBJ2-2, with TRBD2 as a possible D gene (6 bases). Trimming stripped 3 bases from V and 6 bases from J, with 8 bases between. This CDR3 has 12 residues. The germline CDR1 and CDR2 sequences are GTSNPN and SVGIG (reference sequence). The chain's CDR3 is CAWRGRPGELFF. The CDR3 coding sequence is TGTGCCTGGAGAGGGAGGCCCGGGGAGCTGTTTTTT.

The chain links TRBV19 to TRBJ1-6; 7 nucleotides line up with TRBD1. Germline trimming cut 7 bases from V and 4 bases from J; bases unmatched to any gene: 1. Germline V gene data show CDR1 as LNHDA and CDR2 as SQIVND (reference sequence). This CDR3 is built from 13 residues. The CDR3 DNA follows: TGTGCCAGTACGGGACAGTATAATTCACCCCTCCACTTT. Translation gives CASTGQYNSPLHF.

The CDR3 DNA follows: TGTGCCAGCAGCCAAAGAGGCGCGGGAGTCCGGTACAATGAGCAGTTCTTC. Protein sequence: CASSQRGAGVRYNEQFF. This chain links TRBV13 with TRBJ2-1; TRBD2 matches 7 bases. The V gene end was trimmed by 5 bases and the J gene end by 4 bases; junction bases not matched to a gene: 14. Germline CDR1 is PRHDT and CDR2 is FYEKMQ (reference sequence). The CDR3 has 17 residues.

This clone was recorded once. At one end, the junction sequence differs from germline, possibly due to a read error. This rearrangement joins TRBV9 to TRBJ1-2; TRBD1 might be the D (5 bases). CDR1 is SGDLS, CDR2 YYNGEE, per germline. This CDR3 has 15 amino acids. The CDR3 reads CTSSPPRQLNYGYTF. CDR3 bases: TGTACCAGCAGCCCTCCCCGACAGCTTAACTATGGCTACACCTTC.

The count of this clone is one. The CDR3 spells CASRSPGQGESHGYTF. The CDR3 nucleotides read TGTGCCAGCAGGTCACCGGGACAGGGAGAATCGCATGGCTACACCTTC. The rearrangement uses TRBV28 and TRBJ1-2; TRBD1 matches 9 bases. There are 16 residues in the CDR3. The junction had 14 bases not matched to a gene; V was cut back by 6 bases and J by 6 bases. CDR1 and CDR2 (germline): MDHEN, SYDVKM.

This clone is a singleton in its sample. The chain couples TRBV10-3 to TRBJ1-4; weak D call: TRBD1 (6 bases). This CDR3 is built from 14 residues. V lost 6 bases and J lost 7, with 15 bases in between. The germline CDR1 and CDR2 sequences are ENHRY and SYGVKD. CDR3 nucleotides: TGTGCCATCAGGGCAGGGGAAAGGGGTGAAAAACTGTTTTTT. The encoded protein is CAIRAGERGEKLFF.

The chain combines TRBV6-1 with TRBJ2-1, with TRBD2 matching 13 bases. The V and J ends lost 7 bases and 9 bases, in that order; junction bases with no gene match: 9. The CDR3 length is 15 residues. Germline lookup yields CDR1 MNHNS and CDR2 SASEGT. For the CDR3, the DNA is TGTGCCAGCACCTTACTAGCGGGAGGGGGGAGTGAGCAGTTCTTC. It codes for CASTLLAGGGSEQFF.

The rearrangement joins TRBV6-1 to TRBJ2-1; 10 nucleotides line up with TRBD2. Germline V lookup: CDR1 MNHNS, CDR2 SASEGT. The CDR3 covers 15 residues. V lost 9 bases to trimming and J lost 8 bases; unmatched junction nucleotides: 13. In DNA, the CDR3 is TGTGCCAGTCAGCCCTGGCTAGCGGGAGAATATGAGCAGTTCTTC. This encodes CASQPWLAGEYEQFF.

V usage is TRBV2 and J usage is TRBJ2-5, with a weak D call TRBD1 (6 bases). The CDR3 runs to 14 residues. The germline V gene has CDR1 SNHLY and CDR2 FYNNEI. The germline V and J ends were trimmed by 0 bases and 2 bases, with 7 bases remaining between them. The CDR3 protein is CASSEADRQETQYF. The CDR3, as DNA: TGTGCCAGCAGTGAAGCCGACAGGCAAGAGACCCAGTACTTC.

Comment on this clone: The junction shows a germline mismatch at one end, possibly a read error. The rearrangement links TRBV7-3 to TRBJ2-1; TRBD2 aligns across 9 bases. There are 14 residues in the CDR3. Germline CDR1 and CDR2: SGHTA and FQGTGA. The DNA of the CDR3 is TGTGCCAGCAGCTTATTTACTAGCGGGCGCCGCGGGGTCTTC. As protein: CASSLFTSGRRGVF.

The rearrangement links TRBV10-2 to TRBJ2-4, with 7 nucleotides matching TRBD2. CDR3 size: 12 residues. CDR1 is WSHSY and CDR2 is SAAADI in the germline V gene. The ends lost 6 bases at V and 8 bases at J; junction bases unmatched: 4. The CDR3 sequence: CASRSGKDIQYF. CDR3 nucleotide sequence: TGCGCCAGCAGGAGCGGGAAGGACATTCAGTACTTC.

The V gene is TRBV5-1, the J gene TRBJ2-3; 7 nucleotides match TRBD1. V shed 4 bases and J 2 bases; nucleotides not matched to a gene: 4. The CDR3 consists of 14 residues. Germline values: CDR1 SGHRS, CDR2 YFSETQ. The CDR3 DNA follows: TGCGCCAGCAGCACGGACAGGCCCACAGATACGCAGTATTTT. Translating gives CASSTDRPTDTQYF. The full variable domain, its missing parts supplied by reference TRBV5-1 and TRBJ2-3, is KAGVTQTPRYLIKTRGQQVTLSCSPISGHRSVSWYQQTPGQGLQFLFEYFSETQRNKGNFPGRFSGRQFSNSRSEMNVSTLELGDSALYLCASSTDRPTDTQYFGPGTRLTVL.

V gene TRBV6-5 combines with J gene TRBJ1-1; a weak D match, TRBD1 (5 bases). The length of the CDR3 is 15 residues. V shed 0 bases and J shed 5 bases, with 13 bases lying between them. The germline V gene has CDR1 MNHEY and CDR2 SVGAGI. CDR3: CASSYSVGQRTEAFF. The CDR3 coding sequence is TGTGCCAGCAGTTACTCCGTGGGGCAGAGGACTGAAGCTTTCTTT.

V gene TRBV28 combines with J gene TRBJ1-1; possibly TRBD1 for D (6 bases). V lost 4 bases and J 6 bases, leaving 18 bases between the germline ends. Per the germline V gene, CDR1 is MDHEN and CDR2 is SYDVKM. The CDR3 contains 15 residues. CDR3 loop: CASSWTGGGSPEAFF. CDR3 DNA: TGTGCCAGCAGTTGGACGGGGGGCGGTAGTCCTGAAGCTTTCTTT.

The chain combines TRBV19 with TRBJ2-1, with 10 nucleotides matching TRBD1. The germline gives CDR1 LNHDA, CDR2 SQIVND (reference sequence). Unmatched junction bases numbered 17, after V lost 4 bases and J lost 8 bases. CDR3 length equals 18 residues. The CDR3 here is CASSTKPGQGSAGDEQFF. CDR3 nucleotides: TGTGCCAGTAGTACCAAACCGGGACAGGGGTCTGCGGGCGATGAGCAGTTCTTC.

This clone occurred once. This sequence joins TRBV7-2 and TRBJ2-3; D unclear. The CDR3 loop spans 13 amino acids. Germline loops: CDR1 SGHTA, CDR2 FQGNSA. The germline V and J ends were trimmed by 4 bases and 3 bases, with 8 bases remaining between them. The CDR3 sequence is CASSSGPTDTQYF. CDR3 nucleotides: TGTGCCAGCAGCTCTGGGCCGACAGATACGCAGTATTTT.

The CDR3 nucleotides read TGTGCCAGCAGCCCGCAGGGGGCCAACACTGAAGCTTTCTTT. It specifies CASSPQGANTEAFF. The chain links TRBV7-2 to TRBJ1-1; 8 bases map to TRBD1. Germline lookup yields CDR1 SGHTA and CDR2 FQGNSA. The CDR3 is 14 residues long. V was clipped by 5 bases and J by 2 bases; unmatched bases: 4.